This is a list of T cell receptor beta chains from one sample in a study of control samples from healthy donors and cancer patients. Data came from immunoSEQ multiplex PCR; TCRdb stores just in-frame clones and leaves some out. Here the sample spans 100,000 to 150,000 clones, roughly 92% being singletons. Sequencing was performed on PBMCs. The receptors here all came from a man of 80 years or more with head and neck cancer. CDR3s include the opening cysteine and the closing phenylalanine or tryptophan. Each record gives: clone size, D gene, V gene, J gene, CDR3 protein, CDR3 DNA. D genes are given only for firm matches. Rows give clone size only sometimes, using once, few, many, or a class for an expanded clone.

clone_size: .
d_call: TRBD2
v_call: TRBV2
j_call: TRBJ2-1
cdr3_aa: CAGKRGSSGSRYNEQFF
cdr3_nt: TGTGCCGGCAAGAGGGGGTCTAGCGGGAGTCGGTACAATGAGCAGTTCTTC

clone_size: .
d_call: .
v_call: TRBV12-3/TRBV12-4
j_call: TRBJ1-1
cdr3_aa: CASSQDSPEAFF
cdr3_nt: TGTGCCAGCAGTCAGGACAGCCCTGAAGCTTTCTTT

clone_size: few
d_call: .
v_call: TRBV10-2
j_call: TRBJ2-7
cdr3_aa: CASSEVENEQYF
cdr3_nt: TGCGCCAGCAGTGAGGTGGAAAACGAGCAGTACTTC

clone_size: .
d_call: .
v_call: TRBV12-3/TRBV12-4
j_call: TRBJ2-1
cdr3_aa: CASSFYSYNEQFF
cdr3_nt: TGTGCCAGCAGTTTCTACTCGTACAATGAGCAGTTCTTC

clone_size: .
d_call: .
v_call: TRBV7-2
j_call: TRBJ1-4
cdr3_aa: CASSSGGRGNEKLFF
cdr3_nt: TGTGCCAGCAGCTCTGGGGGCAGGGGTAATGAAAAACTGTTTTTT

clone_size: .
d_call: .
v_call: TRBV5-5
j_call: TRBJ1-6
cdr3_aa: CASSFLQGNSPLHF
cdr3_nt: TGTGCCAGCAGCTTTCTCCAGGGGAATTCACCCCTCCACTTT

clone_size: .
d_call: TRBD1
v_call: TRBV5-6
j_call: TRBJ2-5
cdr3_aa: CASSLTAGGRETQYF
cdr3_nt: TGTGCCAGCAGCTTGACGGCAGGGGGCAGGGAGACCCAGTACTTC

clone_size: .
d_call: .
v_call: TRBV12-5
j_call: TRBJ2-2
cdr3_aa: CAWTGTLRTGELFF
cdr3_nt: TGTGCTTGGACCGGGACCCTTCGGACCGGGGAGCTGTTTTTT

clone_size: .
d_call: .
v_call: TRBV6-5
j_call: TRBJ1-2
cdr3_aa: CASSRSPNYGYTF
cdr3_nt: TGTGCCAGCAGCAGAAGCCCTAACTATGGCTACACCTTC

clone_size: .
d_call: .
v_call: TRBV19
j_call: TRBJ1-2
cdr3_aa: CASTTSPTVPGAYGYTF
cdr3_nt: TGTGCCAGTACCACTTCGCCCACAGTCCCGGGGGCCTATGGCTACACCTTC

clone_size: .
d_call: TRBD1
v_call: TRBV6-5
j_call: TRBJ1-5
cdr3_aa: CASRPLGQNNQPQHF
cdr3_nt: TGTGCCAGCAGACCTTTGGGACAGAACAATCAGCCCCAGCATTTT

clone_size: once
d_call: .
v_call: TRBV28
j_call: TRBJ1-2
cdr3_aa: CASSSRGAPVGYTF
cdr3_nt: TGTGCCAGCAGTTCAAGAGGAGCCCCCGTCGGCTACACCTTC

clone_size: .
d_call: TRBD1
v_call: TRBV6-5
j_call: TRBJ2-2
cdr3_aa: CASTPGDRDTGELFF
cdr3_nt: TGTGCCAGCACCCCAGGGGACAGGGATACCGGGGAGCTGTTTTTT

clone_size: .
d_call: .
v_call: TRBV6-6
j_call: TRBJ1-2
cdr3_aa: CASSYSEDGYGYTF
cdr3_nt: TGTGCCAGCAGTTACTCTGAGGACGGCTATGGCTACACCTTC

clone_size: .
d_call: .
v_call: TRBV19
j_call: TRBJ1-1
cdr3_aa: CASTLGAGKSTEAFF
cdr3_nt: TGTGCCAGTACTCTGGGGGCAGGGAAATCCACTGAAGCTTTCTTT

clone_size: .
d_call: .
v_call: TRBV30
j_call: TRBJ1-2
cdr3_aa: CAFGIPFNYGYTF
cdr3_nt: TGTGCCTTCGGGATTCCTTTCAACTATGGCTACACCTTC

clone_size: few
d_call: TRBD1
v_call: TRBV6-5
j_call: TRBJ1-6
cdr3_aa: CASRDRAPNSPLHF
cdr3_nt: TGTGCCAGCCGGGACAGGGCCCCTAATTCACCCCTCCACTTT

clone_size: .
d_call: TRBD1
v_call: TRBV4-1
j_call: TRBJ2-5
cdr3_aa: CASSQVGTANLRETQYF
cdr3_nt: TGCGCCAGCAGCCAAGTTGGGACAGCTAACCTAAGGGAGACCCAGTACTTC

clone_size: .
d_call: .
v_call: TRBV4-3
j_call: TRBJ2-7
cdr3_aa: CASSQELRSRYEQYF
cdr3_nt: TGCGCCAGCAGCCAAGAACTGCGGAGTCGCTACGAGCAGTACTTC

clone_size: .
d_call: TRBD1
v_call: TRBV11-2
j_call: TRBJ1-6
cdr3_aa: CASSLFGQVVYNSPLHF
cdr3_nt: TGTGCCAGCAGCTTATTTGGACAGGTTGTTTATAATTCACCCCTCCACTTT

clone_size: few
d_call: .
v_call: TRBV12-3/TRBV12-4
j_call: TRBJ1-6
cdr3_aa: CASSFKNSPLHF
cdr3_nt: TGTGCCAGCAGTTTTAAGAATTCACCCCTCCACTTT

clone_size: .
d_call: .
v_call: TRBV3-1/TRBV3-2
j_call: TRBJ2-7
cdr3_aa: CASSPLGGGDREQYF
cdr3_nt: TGTGCCAGCAGTCCACTAGGGGGAGGGGACCGAGAGCAGTACTTC

clone_size: .
d_call: .
v_call: TRBV27
j_call: TRBJ1-2
cdr3_aa: CASSEIGRSGSGYTF
cdr3_nt: TGTGCCAGCAGTGAAATAGGACGTTCAGGTAGTGGCTACACCTTC

clone_size: .
d_call: .
v_call: TRBV24-1
j_call: TRBJ2-2
cdr3_aa: CATSENAGELFF
cdr3_nt: TGTGCCACCAGTGAGAATGCCGGGGAGCTGTTTTTT

clone_size: .
d_call: TRBD1
v_call: TRBV6-6
j_call: TRBJ1-5
cdr3_aa: CASSQGEVVYHQPQHF
cdr3_nt: TGTGCCAGCAGCCAGGGGGAGGTTGTCTACCATCAGCCCCAGCATTTT

clone_size: .
d_call: .
v_call: TRBV12-3/TRBV12-4
j_call: TRBJ2-2
cdr3_aa: CASSLENGELFF
cdr3_nt: TGTGCCAGCAGTTTAGAAAACGGGGAGCTGTTTTTT

clone_size: once
d_call: TRBD2
v_call: TRBV5-1
j_call: TRBJ2-5
cdr3_aa: CASSPLAEETQYF
cdr3_nt: TGCGCCAGCAGCCCGCTAGCGGAAGAGACCCAGTACTTC

clone_size: .
d_call: TRBD2
v_call: TRBV12-3/TRBV12-4
j_call: TRBJ2-3
cdr3_aa: CASSSGLAGVHF
cdr3_nt: TGTGCCAGCAGCTCAGGACTAGCGGGGGTACATTTT

clone_size: .
d_call: .
v_call: TRBV5-5
j_call: TRBJ2-7
cdr3_aa: CASSFHRDGEQYF
cdr3_nt: TGTGCCAGCAGCTTCCACAGGGACGGCGAGCAGTACTTC

clone_size: .
d_call: TRBD2
v_call: TRBV4-2
j_call: TRBJ2-3
cdr3_aa: CASSLVNSGGRTDTQYF
cdr3_nt: TGTGCCAGCAGTCTCGTAAATAGCGGGGGGCGCACAGATACGCAGTATTTT

clone_size: .
d_call: TRBD1
v_call: TRBV5-1
j_call: TRBJ2-7
cdr3_aa: CASSSGTDSYEQYF
cdr3_nt: TGCGCCAGCAGCTCCGGGACAGACTCCTACGAGCAGTACTTC

clone_size: .
d_call: TRBD2
v_call: TRBV7-9
j_call: TRBJ2-2
cdr3_aa: CASSLAGGNTGELFF
cdr3_nt: TGTGCCAGCAGCCTAGCGGGAGGGAACACCGGGGAGCTGTTTTTT

clone_size: .
d_call: .
v_call: TRBV5-1
j_call: TRBJ2-7
cdr3_aa: CASSLAGRSYEQYF
cdr3_nt: TGCGCCAGCAGCTTGGCGGGTCGCTCCTACGAGCAGTACTTC

clone_size: .
d_call: TRBD2
v_call: TRBV4-1
j_call: TRBJ2-1
cdr3_aa: CASSQGTSGDSYNEQFF
cdr3_nt: TGCGCCAGCAGCCAGGGGACTAGCGGGGACTCCTACAATGAGCAGTTCTTC

clone_size: .
d_call: .
v_call: TRBV19
j_call: TRBJ2-7
cdr3_aa: CASRGGFHEQYF
cdr3_nt: TGTGCCAGTCGTGGGGGGTTCCACGAGCAGTACTTC

clone_size: .
d_call: .
v_call: TRBV6-2/TRBV6-3
j_call: TRBJ1-2
cdr3_aa: CASSAERGYGYTF
cdr3_nt: TGTGCCAGCAGTGCGGAGAGGGGCTATGGCTACACCTTC

clone_size: .
d_call: .
v_call: TRBV30
j_call: TRBJ1-4
cdr3_aa: CAWSDWVDNEKLFF
cdr3_nt: TGTGCCTGGAGTGATTGGGTAGATAATGAAAAACTGTTTTTT

clone_size: .
d_call: .
v_call: TRBV19
j_call: TRBJ2-3
cdr3_aa: CASPPDPDTQYF
cdr3_nt: TGTGCCAGTCCCCCGGACCCAGATACGCAGTATTTT

clone_size: .
d_call: TRBD2
v_call: TRBV5-1
j_call: TRBJ2-7
cdr3_aa: CASSLTGGKRYEQYF
cdr3_nt: TGCGCCAGCAGCTTGACGGGGGGAAAACGCTACGAGCAGTACTTC

clone_size: .
d_call: TRBD1
v_call: TRBV6-2/TRBV6-3
j_call: TRBJ1-1
cdr3_aa: CASSYSRQGAMNTEAFF
cdr3_nt: TGTGCCAGCAGTTACTCCCGACAGGGGGCTATGAACACTGAAGCTTTCTTT

clone_size: .
d_call: .
v_call: TRBV7-2
j_call: TRBJ2-7
cdr3_aa: CASSLGLDYEQYF
cdr3_nt: TGTGCCAGCAGCTTAGGGCTAGACTACGAGCAGTACTTC

clone_size: .
d_call: .
v_call: TRBV19
j_call: TRBJ1-1
cdr3_aa: CASSPRLRVDSYTEAFF
cdr3_nt: TGTGCCAGTAGTCCCCGCTTAAGGGTCGACAGTTACACTGAAGCTTTCTTT

clone_size: .
d_call: TRBD2
v_call: TRBV4-1
j_call: TRBJ2-7
cdr3_aa: CASSQEILAGGLGIGEQYF
cdr3_nt: TGCGCCAGCAGCCAAGAGATTCTAGCGGGAGGTCTCGGGATAGGGGAGCAGTACTTC

clone_size: .
d_call: .
v_call: TRBV28
j_call: TRBJ2-7
cdr3_aa: CASSLGTPYEQYF
cdr3_nt: TGTGCCAGCAGTTTAGGGACACCTTACGAGCAGTACTTC

clone_size: .
d_call: .
v_call: TRBV3-1/TRBV3-2
j_call: TRBJ2-7
cdr3_aa: CASSQGGEQYF
cdr3_nt: TGTGCCAGCAGCCAAGGGGGGGAGCAGTACTTC